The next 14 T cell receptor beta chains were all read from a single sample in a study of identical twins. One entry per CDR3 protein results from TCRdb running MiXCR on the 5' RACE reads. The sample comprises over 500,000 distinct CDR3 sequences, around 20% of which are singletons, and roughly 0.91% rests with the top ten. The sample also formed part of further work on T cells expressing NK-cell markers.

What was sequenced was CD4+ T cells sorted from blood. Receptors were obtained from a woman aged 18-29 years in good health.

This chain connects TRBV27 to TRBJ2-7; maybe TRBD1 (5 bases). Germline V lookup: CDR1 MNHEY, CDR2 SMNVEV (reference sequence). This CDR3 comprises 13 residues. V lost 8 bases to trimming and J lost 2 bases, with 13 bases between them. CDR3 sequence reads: CASRRQMTYEQYF. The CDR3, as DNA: TGTGCCAGCCGACGACAGATGACCTACGAGCAGTACTTC.

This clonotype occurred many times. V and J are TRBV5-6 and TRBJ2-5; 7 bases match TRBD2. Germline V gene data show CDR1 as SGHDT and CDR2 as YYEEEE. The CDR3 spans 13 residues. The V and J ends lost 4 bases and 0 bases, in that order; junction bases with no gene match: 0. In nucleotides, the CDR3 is TGTGCCAGCAGCCGGGAGGACCAAGAGACCCAGTACTTC. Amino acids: CASSREDQETQYF.

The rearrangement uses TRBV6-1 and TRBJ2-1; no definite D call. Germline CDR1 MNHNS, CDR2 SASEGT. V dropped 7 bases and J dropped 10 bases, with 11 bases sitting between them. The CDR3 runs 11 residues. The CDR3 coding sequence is TGTGCCAGCACGCGCCAGGCCGAGCAGTTCTTC. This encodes CASTRQAEQFF.

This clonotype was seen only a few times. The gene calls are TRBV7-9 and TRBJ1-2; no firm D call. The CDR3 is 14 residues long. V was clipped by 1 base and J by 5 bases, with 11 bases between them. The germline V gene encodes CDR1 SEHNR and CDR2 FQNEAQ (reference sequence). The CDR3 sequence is CASSLEAGLYGYTF. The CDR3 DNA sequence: TGTGCCAGCAGCTTAGAAGCGGGGTTGTATGGCTACACCTTC.

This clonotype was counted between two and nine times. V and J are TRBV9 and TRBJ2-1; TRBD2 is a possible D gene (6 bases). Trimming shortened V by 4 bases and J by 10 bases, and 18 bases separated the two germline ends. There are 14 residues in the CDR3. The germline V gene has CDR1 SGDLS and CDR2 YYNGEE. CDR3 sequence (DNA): TGTGCCAGCAGCCAGACGGGACTTAACCCGGAGCAGTTCTTC. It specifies CASSQTGLNPEQFF. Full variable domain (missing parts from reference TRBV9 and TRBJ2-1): DSGVTQTPKHLITATGQRVTLRCSPRSGDLSVYWYQQSLDQGLQFLIQYYNGEERAKGNILERFSAQQFPDLHSELNLSSLELGDSALYFCASSQTGLNPEQFFGPGTRLTVL.

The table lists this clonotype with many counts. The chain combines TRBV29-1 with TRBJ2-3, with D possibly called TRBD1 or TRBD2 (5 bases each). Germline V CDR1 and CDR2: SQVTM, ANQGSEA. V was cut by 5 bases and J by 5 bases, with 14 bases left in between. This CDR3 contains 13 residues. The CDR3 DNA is TGCAGCGTTCAGCGAGGGGTGGAAGATACGCAGTATTTT. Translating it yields CSVQRGVEDTQYF.

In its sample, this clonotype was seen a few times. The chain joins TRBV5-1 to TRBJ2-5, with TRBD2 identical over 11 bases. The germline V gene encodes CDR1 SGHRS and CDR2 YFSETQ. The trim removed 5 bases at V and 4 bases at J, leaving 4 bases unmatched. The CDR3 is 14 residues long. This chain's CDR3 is CASRAGTSGETQYF. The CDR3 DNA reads TGCGCCAGCAGAGCCGGGACTAGCGGAGAGACCCAGTACTTC.

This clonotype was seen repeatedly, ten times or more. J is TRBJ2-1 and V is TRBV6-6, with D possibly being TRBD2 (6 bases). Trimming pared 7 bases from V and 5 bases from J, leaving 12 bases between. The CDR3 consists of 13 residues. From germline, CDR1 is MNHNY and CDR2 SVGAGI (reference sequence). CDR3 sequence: CASTKGGDNEQFF. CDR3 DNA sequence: TGTGCCAGCACGAAGGGAGGCGACAATGAGCAGTTCTTC.

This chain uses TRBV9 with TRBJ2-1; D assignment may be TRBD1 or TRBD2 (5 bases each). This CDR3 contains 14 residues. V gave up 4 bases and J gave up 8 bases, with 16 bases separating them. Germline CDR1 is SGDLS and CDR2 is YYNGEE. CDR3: CASSPDGGRDEQFF. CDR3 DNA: TGTGCCAGCAGCCCAGATGGGGGTCGCGATGAGCAGTTCTTC.

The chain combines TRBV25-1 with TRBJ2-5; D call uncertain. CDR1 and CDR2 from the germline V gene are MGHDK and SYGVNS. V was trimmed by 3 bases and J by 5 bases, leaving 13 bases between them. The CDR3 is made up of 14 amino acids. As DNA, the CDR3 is TGTGCCAGCAGTGATACAAGAACCTTTGAGACCCAGTACTTC. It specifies CASSDTRTFETQYF.

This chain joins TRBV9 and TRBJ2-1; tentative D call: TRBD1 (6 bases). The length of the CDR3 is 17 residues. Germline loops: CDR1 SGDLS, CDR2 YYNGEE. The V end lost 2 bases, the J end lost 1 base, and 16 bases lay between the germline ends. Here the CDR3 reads CASSVLPRTASYNEQFF. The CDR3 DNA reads TGTGCCAGCAGCGTCCTGCCGAGGACAGCATCCTACAATGAGCAGTTCTTC.

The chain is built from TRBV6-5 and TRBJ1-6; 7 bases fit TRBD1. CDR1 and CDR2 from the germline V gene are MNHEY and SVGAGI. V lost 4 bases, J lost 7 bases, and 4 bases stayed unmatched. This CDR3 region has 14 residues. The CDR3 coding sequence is TGTGCCAGCAGTTGGAACAGGGGCAATTCACCCCTCCACTTT. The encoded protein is CASSWNRGNSPLHF.

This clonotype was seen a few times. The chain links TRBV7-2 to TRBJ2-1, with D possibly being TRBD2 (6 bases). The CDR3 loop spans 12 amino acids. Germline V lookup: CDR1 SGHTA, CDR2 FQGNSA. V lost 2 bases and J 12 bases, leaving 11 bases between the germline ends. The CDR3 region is CASSLLAGRQFF. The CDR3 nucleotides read TGTGCCAGCAGCTTATTGGCCGGGAGGCAGTTCTTC.

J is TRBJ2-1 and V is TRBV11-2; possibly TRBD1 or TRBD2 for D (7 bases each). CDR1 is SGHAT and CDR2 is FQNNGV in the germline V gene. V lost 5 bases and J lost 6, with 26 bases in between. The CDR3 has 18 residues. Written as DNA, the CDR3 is TGTGCCAGCAGCCGGGGAGCGGGACAGACCATTTTCGGCAATGAGCAGTTCTTC. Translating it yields CASSRGAGQTIFGNEQFF.